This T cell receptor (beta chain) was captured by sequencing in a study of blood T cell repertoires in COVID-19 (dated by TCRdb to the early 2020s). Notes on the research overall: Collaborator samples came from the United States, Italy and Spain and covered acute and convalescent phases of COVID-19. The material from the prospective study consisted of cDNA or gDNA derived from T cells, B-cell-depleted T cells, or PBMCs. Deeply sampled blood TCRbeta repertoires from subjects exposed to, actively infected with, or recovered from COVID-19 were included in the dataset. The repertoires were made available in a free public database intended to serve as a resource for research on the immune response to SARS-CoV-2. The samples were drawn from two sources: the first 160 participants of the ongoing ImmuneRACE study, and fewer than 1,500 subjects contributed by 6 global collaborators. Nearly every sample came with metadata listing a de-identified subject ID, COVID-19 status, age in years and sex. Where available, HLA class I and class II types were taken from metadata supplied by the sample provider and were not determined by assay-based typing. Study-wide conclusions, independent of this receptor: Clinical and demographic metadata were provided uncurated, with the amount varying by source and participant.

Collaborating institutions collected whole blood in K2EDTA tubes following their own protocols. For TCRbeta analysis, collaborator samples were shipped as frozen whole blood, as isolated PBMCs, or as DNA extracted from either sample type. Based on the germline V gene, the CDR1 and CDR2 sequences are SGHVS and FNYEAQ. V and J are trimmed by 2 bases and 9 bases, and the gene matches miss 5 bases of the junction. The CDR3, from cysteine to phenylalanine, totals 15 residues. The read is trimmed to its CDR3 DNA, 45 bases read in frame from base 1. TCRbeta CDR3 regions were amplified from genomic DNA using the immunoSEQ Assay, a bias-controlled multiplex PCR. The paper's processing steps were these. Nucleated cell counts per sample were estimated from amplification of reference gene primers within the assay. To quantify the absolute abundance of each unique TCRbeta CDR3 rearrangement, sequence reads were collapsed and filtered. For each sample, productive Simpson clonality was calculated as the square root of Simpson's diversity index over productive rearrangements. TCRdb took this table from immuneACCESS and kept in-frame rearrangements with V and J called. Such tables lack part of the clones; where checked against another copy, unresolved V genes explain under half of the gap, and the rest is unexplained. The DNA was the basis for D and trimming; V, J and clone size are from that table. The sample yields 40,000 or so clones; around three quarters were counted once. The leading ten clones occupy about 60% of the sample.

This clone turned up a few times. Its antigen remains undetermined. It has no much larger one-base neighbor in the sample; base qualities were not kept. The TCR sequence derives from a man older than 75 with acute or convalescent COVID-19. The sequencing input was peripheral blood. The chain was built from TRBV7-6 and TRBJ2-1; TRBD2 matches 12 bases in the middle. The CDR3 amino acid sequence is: CASSLLAGGFGEQFF. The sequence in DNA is TGTGCCAGCAGCTTACTAGCGGGAGGGTTCGGTGAGCAGTTCTTC.